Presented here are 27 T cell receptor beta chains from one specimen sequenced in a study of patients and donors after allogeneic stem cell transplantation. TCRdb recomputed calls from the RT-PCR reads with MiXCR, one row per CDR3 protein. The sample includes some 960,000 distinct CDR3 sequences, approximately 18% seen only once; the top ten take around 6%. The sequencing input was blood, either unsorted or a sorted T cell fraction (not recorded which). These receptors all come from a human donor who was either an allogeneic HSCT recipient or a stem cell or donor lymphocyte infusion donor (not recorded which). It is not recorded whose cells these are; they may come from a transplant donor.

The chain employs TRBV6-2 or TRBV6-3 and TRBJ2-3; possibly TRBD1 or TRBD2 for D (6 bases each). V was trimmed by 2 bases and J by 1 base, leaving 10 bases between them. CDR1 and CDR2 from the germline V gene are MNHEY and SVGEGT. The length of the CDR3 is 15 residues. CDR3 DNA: TGTGCCAGCAGTTACGGGGGCGGGGGCACAGATACGCAGTATTTT. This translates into CASSYGGGGTDTQYF.

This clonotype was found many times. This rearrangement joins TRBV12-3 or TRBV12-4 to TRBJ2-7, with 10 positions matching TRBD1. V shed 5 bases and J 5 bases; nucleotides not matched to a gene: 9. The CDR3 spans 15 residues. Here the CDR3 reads CASSRGGTGVHEQYF. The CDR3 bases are TGTGCCAGCAGTAGGGGGGGGACAGGGGTCCACGAGCAGTACTTC.

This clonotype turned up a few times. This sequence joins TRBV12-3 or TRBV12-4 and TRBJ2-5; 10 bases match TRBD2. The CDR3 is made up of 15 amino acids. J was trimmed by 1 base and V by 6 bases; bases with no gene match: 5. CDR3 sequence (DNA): TGTGCCAGCAGGGTGAGCGGGAGGGTCCAAGAGACCCAGTACTTC. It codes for CASRVSGRVQETQYF.

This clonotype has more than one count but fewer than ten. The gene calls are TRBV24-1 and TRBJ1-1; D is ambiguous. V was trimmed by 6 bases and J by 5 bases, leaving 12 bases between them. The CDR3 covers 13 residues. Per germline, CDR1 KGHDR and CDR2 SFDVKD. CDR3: CATSTPSGTEAFF. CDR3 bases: TGTGCCACCAGTACTCCATCCGGGACTGAAGCTTTCTTT.

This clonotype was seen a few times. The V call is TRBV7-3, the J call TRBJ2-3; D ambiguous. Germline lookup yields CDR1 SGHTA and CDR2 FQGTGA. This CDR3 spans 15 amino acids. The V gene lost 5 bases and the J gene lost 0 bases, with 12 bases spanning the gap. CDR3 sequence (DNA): TGTGCCAGCAGCCCCCACCCCGCAAGCACAGATACGCAGTATTTT. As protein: CASSPHPASTDTQYF.

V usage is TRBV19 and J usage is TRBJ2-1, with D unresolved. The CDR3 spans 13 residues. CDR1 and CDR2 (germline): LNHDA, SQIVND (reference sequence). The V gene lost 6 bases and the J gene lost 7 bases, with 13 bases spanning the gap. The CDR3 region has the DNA TGTGCCAGTAGAGACCGAGTAATAAATGAGCAGTTCTTC. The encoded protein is CASRDRVINEQFF. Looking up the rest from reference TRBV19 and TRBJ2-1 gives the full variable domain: DGGITQSPKYLFRKEGQNVTLSCEQNLNHDAMYWYRQDPGQGLRLIYYSQIVNDFQKGDIAEGYSVSREKKESFPLTVTSAQKNPTAFYLCASRDRVINEQFFGPGTRLTVL.

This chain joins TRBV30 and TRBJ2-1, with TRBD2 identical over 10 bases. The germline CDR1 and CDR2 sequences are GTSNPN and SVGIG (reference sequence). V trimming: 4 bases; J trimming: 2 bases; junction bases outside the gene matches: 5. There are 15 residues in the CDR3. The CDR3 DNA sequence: TGTGCCTGGAACCCGAGCGGGAGGGCCTACAATGAGCAGTTCTTC. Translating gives CAWNPSGRAYNEQFF. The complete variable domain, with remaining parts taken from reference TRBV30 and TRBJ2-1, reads SQTIHQWPATLVQPVGSPLSLECTVEGTSNPNLYWYRQAAGRGLQLLFYSVGIGQISSEVPQNLSASRPQDRQFILSSKKLLLSDSGFYLCAWNPSGRAYNEQFFGPGTRLTVL.

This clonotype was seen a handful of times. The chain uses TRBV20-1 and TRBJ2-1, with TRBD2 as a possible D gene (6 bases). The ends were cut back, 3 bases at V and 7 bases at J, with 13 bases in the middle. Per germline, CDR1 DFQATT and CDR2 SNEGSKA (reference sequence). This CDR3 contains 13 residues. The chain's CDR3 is CSASGRGRNEQFF. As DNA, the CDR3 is TGCAGTGCTAGCGGGAGAGGTAGAAATGAGCAGTTCTTC.

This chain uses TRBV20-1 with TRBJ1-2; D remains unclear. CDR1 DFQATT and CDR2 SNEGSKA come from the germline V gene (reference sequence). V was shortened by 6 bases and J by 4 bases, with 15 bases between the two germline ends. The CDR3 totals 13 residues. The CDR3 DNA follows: TGCAGTGCGATCCAGTGGGGTGGCTATGGCTACACCTTC. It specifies CSAIQWGGYGYTF.

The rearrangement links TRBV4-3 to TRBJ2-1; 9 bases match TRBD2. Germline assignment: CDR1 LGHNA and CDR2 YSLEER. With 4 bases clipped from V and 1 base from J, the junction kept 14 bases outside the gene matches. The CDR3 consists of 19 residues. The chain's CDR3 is CASSPSRGGGARSYNEQFF. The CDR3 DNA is TGCGCCAGCAGCCCCTCCCGGGGCGGGGGGGCCCGGTCCTACAATGAGCAGTTCTTC.

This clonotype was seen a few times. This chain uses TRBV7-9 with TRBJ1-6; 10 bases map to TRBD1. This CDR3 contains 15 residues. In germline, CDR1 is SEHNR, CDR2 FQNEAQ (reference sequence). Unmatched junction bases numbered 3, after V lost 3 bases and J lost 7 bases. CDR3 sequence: CASSLTGQGNSPLHF. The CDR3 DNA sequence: TGTGCCAGCAGCTTGACGGGACAGGGGAATTCACCCCTCCACTTT.

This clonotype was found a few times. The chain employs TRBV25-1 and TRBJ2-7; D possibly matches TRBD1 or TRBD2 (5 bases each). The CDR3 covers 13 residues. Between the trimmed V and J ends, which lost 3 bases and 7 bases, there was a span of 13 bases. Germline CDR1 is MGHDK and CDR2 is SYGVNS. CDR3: CASSDTGLGEQYF. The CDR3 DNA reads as TGTGCCAGCAGTGATACGGGGCTCGGGGAGCAGTACTTC.

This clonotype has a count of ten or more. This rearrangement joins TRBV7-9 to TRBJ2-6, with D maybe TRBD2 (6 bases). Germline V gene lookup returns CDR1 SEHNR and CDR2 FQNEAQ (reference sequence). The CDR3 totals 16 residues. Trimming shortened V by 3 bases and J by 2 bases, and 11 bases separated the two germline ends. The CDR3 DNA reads TGTGCCAGCAGCTTCTACGGGGGAACTGGGGCCAACGTCCTGACTTTC. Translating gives CASSFYGGTGANVLTF.

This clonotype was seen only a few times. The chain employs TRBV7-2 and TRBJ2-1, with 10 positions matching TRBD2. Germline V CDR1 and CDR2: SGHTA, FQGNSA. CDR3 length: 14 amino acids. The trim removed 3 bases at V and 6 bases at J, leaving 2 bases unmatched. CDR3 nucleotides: TGTGCCAGCAGCTTCTGGACTAGCGGCAATGAGCAGTTCTTC. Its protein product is CASSFWTSGNEQFF.

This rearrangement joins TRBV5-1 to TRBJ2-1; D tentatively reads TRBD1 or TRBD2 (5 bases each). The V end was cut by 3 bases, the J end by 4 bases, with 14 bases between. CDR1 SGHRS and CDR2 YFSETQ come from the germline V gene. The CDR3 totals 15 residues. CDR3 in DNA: TGCGCCAGCAGCTGGGACCGCACCGAATACAATGAGCAGTTCTTC. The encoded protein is CASSWDRTEYNEQFF. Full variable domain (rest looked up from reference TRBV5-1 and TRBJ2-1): KAGVTQTPRYLIKTRGQQVTLSCSPISGHRSVSWYQQTPGQGLQFLFEYFSETQRNKGNFPGRFSGRQFSNSRSEMNVSTLELGDSALYLCASSWDRTEYNEQFFGPGTRLTVL.

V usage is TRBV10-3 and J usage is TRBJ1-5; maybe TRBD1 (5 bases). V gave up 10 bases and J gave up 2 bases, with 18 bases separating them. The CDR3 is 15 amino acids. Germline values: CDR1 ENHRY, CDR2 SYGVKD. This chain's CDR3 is CASGGPPGGNQPQHF. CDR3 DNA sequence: TGTGCCAGCGGGGGACCTCCAGGAGGCAATCAGCCCCAGCATTTT.

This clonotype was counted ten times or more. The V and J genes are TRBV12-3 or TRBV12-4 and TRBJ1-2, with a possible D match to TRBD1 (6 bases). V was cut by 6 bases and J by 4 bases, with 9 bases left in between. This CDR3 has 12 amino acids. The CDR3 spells CASSRRGYGYTF. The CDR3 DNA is TGTGCCAGCAGCCGCAGGGGCTATGGCTACACCTTC.

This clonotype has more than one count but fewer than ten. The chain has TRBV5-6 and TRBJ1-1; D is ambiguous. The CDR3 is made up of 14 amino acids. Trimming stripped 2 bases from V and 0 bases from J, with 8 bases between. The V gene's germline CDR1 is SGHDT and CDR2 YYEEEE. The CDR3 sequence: CASSFVLLNTEAFF. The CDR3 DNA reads TGTGCCAGCAGCTTTGTACTCCTGAACACTGAAGCTTTCTTT.

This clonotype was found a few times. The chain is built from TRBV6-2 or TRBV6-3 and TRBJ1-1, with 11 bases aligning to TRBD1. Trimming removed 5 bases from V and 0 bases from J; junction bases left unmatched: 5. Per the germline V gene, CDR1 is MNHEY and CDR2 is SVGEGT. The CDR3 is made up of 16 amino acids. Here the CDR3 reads CASSGTGGGLNTEAFF. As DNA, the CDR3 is TGTGCCAGCAGTGGGACAGGGGGGGGGTTGAACACTGAAGCTTTCTTT.

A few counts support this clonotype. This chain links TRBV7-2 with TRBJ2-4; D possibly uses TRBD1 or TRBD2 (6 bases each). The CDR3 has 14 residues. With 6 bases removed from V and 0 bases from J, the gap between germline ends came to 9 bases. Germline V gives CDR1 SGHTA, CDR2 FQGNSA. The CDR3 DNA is TGTGCCAGCAGTGGGGGGCCAGCCAAAAACATTCAGTACTTC. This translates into CASSGGPAKNIQYF.

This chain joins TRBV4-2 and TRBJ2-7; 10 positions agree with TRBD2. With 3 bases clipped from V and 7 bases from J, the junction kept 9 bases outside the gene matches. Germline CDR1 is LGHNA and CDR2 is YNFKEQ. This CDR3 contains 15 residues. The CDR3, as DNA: TGTGCCAGCAGCCAGCTTCTAGCGGGAGAAAGGGAGCAGTACTTC. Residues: CASSQLLAGEREQYF.

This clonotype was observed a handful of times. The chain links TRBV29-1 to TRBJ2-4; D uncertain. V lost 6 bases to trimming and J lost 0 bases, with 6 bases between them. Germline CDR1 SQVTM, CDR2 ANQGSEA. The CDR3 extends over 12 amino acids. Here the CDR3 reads CSVEIAKNIQYF. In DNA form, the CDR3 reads TGCAGCGTAGAGATAGCCAAAAACATTCAGTACTTC. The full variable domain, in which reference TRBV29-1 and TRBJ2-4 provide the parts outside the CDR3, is SAVISQKPSRDICQRGTSLTIQCQVDSQVTMMFWYRQQPGQSLTLIATANQGSEATYESGFVIDKFPISRPNLTFSTLTVSNMSPEDSSIYLCSVEIAKNIQYFGAGTRLSVL.

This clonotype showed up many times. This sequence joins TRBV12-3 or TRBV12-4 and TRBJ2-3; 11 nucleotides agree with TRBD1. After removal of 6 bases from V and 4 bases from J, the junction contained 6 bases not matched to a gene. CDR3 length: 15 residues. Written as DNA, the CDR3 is TGTGCCAGCAGGGCCGGGACAGGGGGGTCAGATACGCAGTATTTT. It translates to CASRAGTGGSDTQYF.

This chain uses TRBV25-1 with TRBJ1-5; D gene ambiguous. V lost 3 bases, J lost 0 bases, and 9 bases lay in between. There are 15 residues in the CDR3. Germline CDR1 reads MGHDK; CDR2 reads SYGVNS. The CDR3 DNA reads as TGTGCCAGCAGTGACGGGAGAAATAGCAATCAGCCCCAGCATTTT. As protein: CASSDGRNSNQPQHF.

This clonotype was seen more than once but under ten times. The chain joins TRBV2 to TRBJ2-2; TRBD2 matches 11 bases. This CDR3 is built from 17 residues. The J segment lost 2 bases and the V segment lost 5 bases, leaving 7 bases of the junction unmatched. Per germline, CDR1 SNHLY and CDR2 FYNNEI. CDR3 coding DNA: TGTGCCAGCAGTAAAAGGACTAGCGGGTTCAACACCGGGGAGCTGTTTTTT. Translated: CASSKRTSGFNTGELFF. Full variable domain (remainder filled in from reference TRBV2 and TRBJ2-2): EPEVTQTPSHQVTQMGQEVILRCVPISNHLYFYWYRQILGQKVEFLVSFYNNEISEKSEIFDDQFSVERPDGSNFTLKIRSTKLEDSAMYFCASSKRTSGFNTGELFFGEGSRLTVL.

As DNA, the CDR3 is TGTGCCAGCGGTGCCACAGGGGCCCCTTTGGGGGAGACCCAGTACTTC. Translating gives CASGATGAPLGETQYF. The rearrangement joins TRBV12-3 or TRBV12-4 to TRBJ2-5, with 7 bases aligning to TRBD1. The CDR3 has 16 residues. Germline trimming cut 8 bases from V and 5 bases from J; bases unmatched to any gene: 17.

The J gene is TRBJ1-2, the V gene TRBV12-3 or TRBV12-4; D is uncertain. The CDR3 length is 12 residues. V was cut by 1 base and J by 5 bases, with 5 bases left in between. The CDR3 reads CASSLVQYGYTF. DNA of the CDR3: TGTGCCAGCAGTTTAGTCCAATATGGCTACACCTTC.